This T cell receptor (beta chain) originates from a study of OX40 agonist ivuxolimab in advanced cancers. Systemic immunosuppression or a history of autoimmune disease excluded patients. The method was immunoSEQ multiplex PCR; TCRdb's version includes in-frame clones alone and lacks a portion of them. The sample consists of roughly 90,000 clones, about nine tenths of them appearing once. General study findings and limits: The average count of expanded clones was higher among CD8+ T cells than among CD4+.

Comment on this clone: The target antigen is unknown.

This CDR3 spans 12 amino acids. V lost 4 bases and J lost 3, with 8 bases in between. The V gene's germline CDR1 is SQVTM and CDR2 ANQGSEA. The source is an adult with an advanced solid tumor such as melanoma, head and neck, liver or kidney cancer. The sequenced sample was CD4+ or CD8+ T cells sorted from blood, obtained in a trial of the OX40 agonist ivuxolimab. The rearrangement joins TRBV29-1 to TRBJ2-3; D may be TRBD2 (5 bases). In DNA form, the CDR3 reads TGCAGCGTTGTCACGGGGACAGATACGCAGTATTTT. Its protein is CSVVTGTDTQYF.